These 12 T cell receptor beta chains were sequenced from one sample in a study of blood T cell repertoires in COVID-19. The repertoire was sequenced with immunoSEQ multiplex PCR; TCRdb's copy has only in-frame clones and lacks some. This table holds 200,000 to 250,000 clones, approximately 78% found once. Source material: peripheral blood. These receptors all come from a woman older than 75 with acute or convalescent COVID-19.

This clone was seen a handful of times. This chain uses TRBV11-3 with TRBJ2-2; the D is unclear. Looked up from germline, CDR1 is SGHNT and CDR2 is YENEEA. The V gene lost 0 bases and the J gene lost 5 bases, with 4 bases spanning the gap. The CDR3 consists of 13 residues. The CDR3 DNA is TGTGCCAGCAGCTTAGACGGGACCGGGGAGCTGTTTTTT. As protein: CASSLDGTGELFF.

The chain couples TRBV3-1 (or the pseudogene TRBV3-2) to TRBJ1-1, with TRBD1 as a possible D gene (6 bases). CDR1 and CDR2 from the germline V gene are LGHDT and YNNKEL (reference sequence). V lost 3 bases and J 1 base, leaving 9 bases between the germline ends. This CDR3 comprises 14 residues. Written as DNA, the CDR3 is TGTGCCAGCAGCCAGGCAGGGGCGAACACTGAAGCTTTCTTT. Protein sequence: CASSQAGANTEAFF.

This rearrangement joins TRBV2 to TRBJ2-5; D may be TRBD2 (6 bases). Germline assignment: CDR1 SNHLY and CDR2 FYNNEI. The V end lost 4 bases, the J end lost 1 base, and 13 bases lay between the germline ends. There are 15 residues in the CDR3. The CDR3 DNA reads TGTGCCAGCAGTGGGCTAGCGAACCGCCAAGAGACCCAGTACTTC. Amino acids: CASSGLANRQETQYF. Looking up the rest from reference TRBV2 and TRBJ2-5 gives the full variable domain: EPEVTQTPSHQVTQMGQEVILRCVPISNHLYFYWYRQILGQKVEFLVSFYNNEISEKSEIFDDQFSVERPDGSNFTLKIRSTKLEDSAMYFCASSGLANRQETQYFGPGTRLLVL.

The CDR3 spells CASSGTSGGGTGELFF. CDR3 DNA: TGTGCCAGCAGCGGGACTAGCGGCGGCGGGACCGGGGAGCTGTTTTTT. This rearrangement joins TRBV6-4 to TRBJ2-2, with 11 bases lining up with TRBD2. The trim removed 6 bases at V and 5 bases at J, leaving 8 bases unmatched. The CDR3 runs to 16 residues. Germline V gene data show CDR1 as MRHNA and CDR2 as SNTAGT.

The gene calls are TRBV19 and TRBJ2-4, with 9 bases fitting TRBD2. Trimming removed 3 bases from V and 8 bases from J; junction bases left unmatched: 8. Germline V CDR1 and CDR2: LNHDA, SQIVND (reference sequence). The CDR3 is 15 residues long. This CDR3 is CASSIHSGRGYIQYF. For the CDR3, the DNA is TGTGCCAGTAGTATTCATAGCGGGAGAGGGTACATTCAGTACTTC.

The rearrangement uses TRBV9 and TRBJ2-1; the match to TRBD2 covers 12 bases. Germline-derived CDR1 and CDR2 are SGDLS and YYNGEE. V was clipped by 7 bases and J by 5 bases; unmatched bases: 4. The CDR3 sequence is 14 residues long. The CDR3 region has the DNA TGTGCCAGCCGACGACTAGCGGGAGACAATGAGCAGTTCTTC. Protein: CASRRLAGDNEQFF.

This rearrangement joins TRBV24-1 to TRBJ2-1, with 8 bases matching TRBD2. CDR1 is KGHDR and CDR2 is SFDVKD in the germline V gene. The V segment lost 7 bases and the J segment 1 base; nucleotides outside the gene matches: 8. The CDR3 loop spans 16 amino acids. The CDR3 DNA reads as TGTGCCACCAGCCTGGCTAGCGGGTCTTCCTACAATGAGCAGTTCTTC. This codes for CATSLASGSSYNEQFF.

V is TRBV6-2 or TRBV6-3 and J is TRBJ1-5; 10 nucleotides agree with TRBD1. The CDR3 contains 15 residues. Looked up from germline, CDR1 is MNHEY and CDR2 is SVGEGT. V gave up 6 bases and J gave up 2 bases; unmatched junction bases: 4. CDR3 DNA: TGTGCCAGCAGCTGGACAGGGGGAGGCAATCAGCCCCAGCATTTT. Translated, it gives CASSWTGGGNQPQHF.

As DNA, the CDR3 is TGTGCCAGCAGTAGGGACAGGAGAGACGAGCAGTACTTC. As protein: CASSRDRRDEQYF. V usage is TRBV2 and J usage is TRBJ2-7, with 8 bases that match TRBD1. The CDR3 spans 13 residues. Unmatched junction bases numbered 5, after V lost 5 bases and J lost 5 bases. Germline values: CDR1 SNHLY, CDR2 FYNNEI.

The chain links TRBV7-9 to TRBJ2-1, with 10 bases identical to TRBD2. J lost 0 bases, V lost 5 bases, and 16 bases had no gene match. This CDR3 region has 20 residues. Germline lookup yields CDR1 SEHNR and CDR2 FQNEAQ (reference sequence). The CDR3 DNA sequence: TGTGCCAGCAGCACCGTCCTGGGACTAGCGAGACCCAGCTCCTACAATGAGCAGTTCTTC. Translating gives CASSTVLGLARPSSYNEQFF.

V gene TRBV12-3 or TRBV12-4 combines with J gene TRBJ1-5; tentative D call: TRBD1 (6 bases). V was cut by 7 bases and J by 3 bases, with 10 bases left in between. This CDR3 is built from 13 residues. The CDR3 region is CASIDRFNQPQHF. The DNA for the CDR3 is TGTGCCAGCATTGACAGGTTCAATCAGCCCCAGCATTTT.

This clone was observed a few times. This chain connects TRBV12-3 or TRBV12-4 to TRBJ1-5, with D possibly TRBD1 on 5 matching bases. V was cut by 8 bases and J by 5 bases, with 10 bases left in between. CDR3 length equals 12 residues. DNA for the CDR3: TGTGCCAGCGGGGGAGGACATCAGCCCCAGCATTTT. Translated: CASGGGHQPQHF.